This TCR beta chain was documented in a study of glioma-infiltrating T cells after dendritic cell vaccination. In the study overall: Autologous tumor lysate-pulsed dendritic cell vaccination was given between the early 2000s and the early 2010s. Study-wide results and caveats: Higher TCR clonality did not directly relate to longer survival.

On this clone: What it binds is not known.

The primer mix had 60 V beta and 13 J beta primers. Generated by immunoSEQ multiplex PCR, the TCRdb table keeps only in-frame clones and is missing some. The sample includes more than 20,000 clones, roughly 89% seen only once; the top ten take 2.5% to 3.5%. Time point given: after dendritic cell vaccination, including at tumor progression/relapse. Blood PBMC samples: pre-vaccination, two weeks post third vaccination, and at tumor progression. CDR1 is SGDLS, CDR2 YYNGEE, per germline. The CDR3 covers 15 residues. V trimming: 3 bases; J trimming: 1 base; junction bases outside the gene matches: 5. The clonotype originates from a human donor with glioblastoma. J is TRBJ2-3 and V is TRBV9; 7 nucleotides line up with TRBD2. The input for sequencing was blood, taken after dendritic cell vaccination. Written as DNA, the CDR3 is TGTGCCAGCAGCGAGCGACTAGCTGGCACAGATACGCAGTATTTT. Translating it yields CASSERLAGTDTQYF.